This TCR beta chain appears in the sequencing data of a study of T cells expressing NK-cell markers. About the research overall: Beta-chain profiling covered CD3+CD56+NKG2C+, CD3+CD56+NKG2C- and CD3+CD56-NKG2C+ sorted subsets. Within the sequenced cohort of eight donors, seven exhibited HCMV seropositivity and one was seronegative. Study-wide findings and caveats: A few of the donors also had these clonotypes leading their CD3+CD56-NKG2C+ fraction.

This CDR3 has 15 amino acids. Looked up from germline, CDR1 is SGHDN and CDR2 is FVKESK. One entry per CDR3 protein, without DNA, is what TCRdb gives after re-calling the 5' RACE reads. The clone table shows about 120,000 distinct CDR3 sequences, with the ten largest holding about a fifth. Details on this clonotype: Its antigen is not known.

This sequence joins TRBV14 and TRBJ2-1; as DNA is missing, the TRBD1 call by TCRdb cannot be tested. The source of this sequence is a woman between 18 and 70 years old in good health. Sample: blood T cells: a sorted CD56 or NKG2C T cell subset, CD4+ or CD8+ T cells, or bulk PBMC T cells (not recorded which). CDR3 region: CASSLRTPAYNEQFF.